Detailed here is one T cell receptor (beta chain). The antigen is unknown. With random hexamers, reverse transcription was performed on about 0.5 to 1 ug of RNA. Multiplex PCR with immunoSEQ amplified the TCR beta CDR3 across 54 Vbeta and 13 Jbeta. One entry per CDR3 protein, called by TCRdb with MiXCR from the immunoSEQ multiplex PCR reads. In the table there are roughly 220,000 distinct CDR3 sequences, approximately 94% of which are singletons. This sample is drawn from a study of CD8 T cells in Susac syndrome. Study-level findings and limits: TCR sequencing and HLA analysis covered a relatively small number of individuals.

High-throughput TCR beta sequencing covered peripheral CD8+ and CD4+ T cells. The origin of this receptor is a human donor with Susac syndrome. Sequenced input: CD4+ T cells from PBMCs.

DNA for the CDR3: TGTGCCACCCTACGGGGGTTCGACTATGGCTACACCTTC. It translates to CATLRGFDYGYTF. The chain uses TRBV6-5 and TRBJ1-2; weak D call: TRBD1 (5 bases). Trimming stripped 10 bases from V and 3 bases from J, with 15 bases between. The CDR3 has 13 amino acids. Germline CDR1 and CDR2: MNHEY and SVGAGI.